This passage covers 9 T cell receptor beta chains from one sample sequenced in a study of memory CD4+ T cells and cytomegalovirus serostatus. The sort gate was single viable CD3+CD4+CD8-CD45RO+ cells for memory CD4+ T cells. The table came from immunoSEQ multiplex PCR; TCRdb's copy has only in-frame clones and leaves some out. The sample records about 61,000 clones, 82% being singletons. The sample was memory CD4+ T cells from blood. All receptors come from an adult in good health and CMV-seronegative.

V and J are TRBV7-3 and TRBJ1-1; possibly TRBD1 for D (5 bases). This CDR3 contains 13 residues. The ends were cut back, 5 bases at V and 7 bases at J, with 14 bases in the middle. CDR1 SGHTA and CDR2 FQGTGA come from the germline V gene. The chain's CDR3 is CASSQSGGGEAFF. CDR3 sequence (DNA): TGTGCCAGCAGCCAATCCGGGGGAGGTGAAGCTTTCTTT.

In nucleotides, the CDR3 is TGCAGCGTTCCGACAGGGGGCGCTGGGGCCAACGTCCTGACTTTC. Translation gives CSVPTGGAGANVLTF. The V call is TRBV29-1, the J call TRBJ2-6; 10 bases are a match to TRBD1. After removal of 5 bases from V and 2 bases from J, the junction contained 3 bases not matched to a gene. Germline lookup yields CDR1 SQVTM and CDR2 ANQGSEA. The CDR3 has 15 residues.

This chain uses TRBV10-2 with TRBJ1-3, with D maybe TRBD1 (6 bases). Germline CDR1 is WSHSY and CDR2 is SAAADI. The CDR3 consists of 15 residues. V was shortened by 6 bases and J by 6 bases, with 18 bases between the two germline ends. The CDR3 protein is CASSRGGQYENTIYF. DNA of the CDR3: TGCGCCAGCAGCCGGGGGGGACAATACGAAAACACCATATATTTT.

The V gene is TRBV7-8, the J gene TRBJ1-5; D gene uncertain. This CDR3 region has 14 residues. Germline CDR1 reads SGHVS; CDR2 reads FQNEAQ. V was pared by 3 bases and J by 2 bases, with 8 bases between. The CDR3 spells CASSFVTGNQPQHF. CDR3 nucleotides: TGTGCCAGCAGCTTTGTGACGGGCAATCAGCCCCAGCATTTT.

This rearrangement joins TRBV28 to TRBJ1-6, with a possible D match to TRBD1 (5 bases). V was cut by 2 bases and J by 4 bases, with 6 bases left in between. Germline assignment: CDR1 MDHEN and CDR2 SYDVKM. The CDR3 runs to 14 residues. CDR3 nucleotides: TGTGCCAGCAGTTTAAGGGGATATAATTCACCCCTCCACTTT. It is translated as CASSLRGYNSPLHF.

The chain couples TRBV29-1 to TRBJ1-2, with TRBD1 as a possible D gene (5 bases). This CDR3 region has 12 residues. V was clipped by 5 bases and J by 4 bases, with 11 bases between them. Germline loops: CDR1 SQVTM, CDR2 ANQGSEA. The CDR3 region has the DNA TGCAGCGTTAATTGGCAGGGCTATGGCTACACCTTC. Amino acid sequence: CSVNWQGYGYTF.

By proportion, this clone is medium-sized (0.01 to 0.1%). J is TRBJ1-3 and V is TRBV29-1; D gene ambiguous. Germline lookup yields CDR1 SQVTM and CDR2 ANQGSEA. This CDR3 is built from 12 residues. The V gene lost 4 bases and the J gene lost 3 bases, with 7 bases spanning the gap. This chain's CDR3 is CSVVTDGNTIYF. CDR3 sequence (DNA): TGCAGCGTTGTCACAGATGGAAACACCATATATTTT.

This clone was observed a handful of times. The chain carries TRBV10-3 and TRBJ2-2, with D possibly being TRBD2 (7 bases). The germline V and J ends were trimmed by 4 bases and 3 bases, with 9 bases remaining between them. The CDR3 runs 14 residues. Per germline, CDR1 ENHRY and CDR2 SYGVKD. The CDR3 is CAISGGGDTGELFF. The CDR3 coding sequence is TGTGCCATCAGTGGGGGGGGCGACACCGGGGAGCTGTTTTTT.

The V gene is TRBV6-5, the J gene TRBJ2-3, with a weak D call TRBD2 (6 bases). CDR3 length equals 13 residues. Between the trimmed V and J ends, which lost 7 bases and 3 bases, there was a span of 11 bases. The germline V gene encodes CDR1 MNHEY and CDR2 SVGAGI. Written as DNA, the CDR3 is TGTGCCAGCATGCGGGACGGGACAGATACGCAGTATTTT. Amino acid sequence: CASMRDGTDTQYF.